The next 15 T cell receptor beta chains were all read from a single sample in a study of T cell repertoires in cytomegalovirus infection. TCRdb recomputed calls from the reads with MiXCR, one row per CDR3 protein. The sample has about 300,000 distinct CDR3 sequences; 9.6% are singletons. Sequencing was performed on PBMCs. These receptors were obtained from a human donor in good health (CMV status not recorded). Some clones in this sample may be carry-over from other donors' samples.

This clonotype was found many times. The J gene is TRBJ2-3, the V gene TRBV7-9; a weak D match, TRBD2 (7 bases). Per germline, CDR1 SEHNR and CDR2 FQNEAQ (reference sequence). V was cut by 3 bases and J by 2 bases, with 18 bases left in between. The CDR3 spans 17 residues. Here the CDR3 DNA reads TGTGCCAGCAGCTTCCCTCGGGGGGCTTTATCCACAGATACGCAGTATTTT. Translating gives CASSFPRGALSTDTQYF.

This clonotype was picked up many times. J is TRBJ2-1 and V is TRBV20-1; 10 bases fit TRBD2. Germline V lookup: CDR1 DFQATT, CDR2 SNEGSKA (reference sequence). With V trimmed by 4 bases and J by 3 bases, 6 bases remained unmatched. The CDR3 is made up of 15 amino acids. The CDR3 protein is CSAIAPSGGYNEQFF. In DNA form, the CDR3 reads TGCAGTGCTATAGCTCCTAGCGGGGGCTACAATGAGCAGTTCTTC.

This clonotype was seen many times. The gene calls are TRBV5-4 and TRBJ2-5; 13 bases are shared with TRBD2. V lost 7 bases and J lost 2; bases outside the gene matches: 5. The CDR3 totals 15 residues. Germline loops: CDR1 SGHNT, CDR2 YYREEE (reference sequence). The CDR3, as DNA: TGTGCCAGCGGCACTAGCGGGGGGGTTCAAGAGACCCAGTACTTC. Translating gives CASGTSGGVQETQYF.

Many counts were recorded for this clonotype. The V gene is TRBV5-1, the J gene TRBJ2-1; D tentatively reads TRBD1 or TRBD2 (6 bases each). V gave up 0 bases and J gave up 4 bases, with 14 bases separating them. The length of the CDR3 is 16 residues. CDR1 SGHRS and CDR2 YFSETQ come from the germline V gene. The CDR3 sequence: CASSLAVGGPYNEQFF. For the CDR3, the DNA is TGCGCCAGCAGCTTGGCCGTTGGGGGGCCGTACAATGAGCAGTTCTTC. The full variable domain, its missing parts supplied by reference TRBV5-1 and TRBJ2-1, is KAGVTQTPRYLIKTRGQQVTLSCSPISGHRSVSWYQQTPGQGLQFLFEYFSETQRNKGNFPGRFSGRQFSNSRSEMNVSTLELGDSALYLCASSLAVGGPYNEQFFGPGTRLTVL.

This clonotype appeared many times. CDR3: CASDREGGNTDTQYF. The CDR3 DNA is TGTGCCAGCGACCGCGAAGGGGGCAACACAGATACGCAGTATTTT. The rearrangement links TRBV7-8 to TRBJ2-3, with 7 bases that match TRBD1. Germline values: CDR1 SGHVS, CDR2 FQNEAQ. Trimming cost V 8 bases and J 2 bases; bases outside gene matches: 10. The CDR3 has 15 residues.

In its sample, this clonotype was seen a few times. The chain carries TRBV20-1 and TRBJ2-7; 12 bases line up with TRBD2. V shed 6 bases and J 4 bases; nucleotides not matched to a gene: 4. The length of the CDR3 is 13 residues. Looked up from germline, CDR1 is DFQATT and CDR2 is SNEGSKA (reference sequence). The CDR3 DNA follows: TGCAGTGCCCGACTAGCGGGGGTGTACGAGCAGTACGTC. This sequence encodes CSARLAGVYEQYV.

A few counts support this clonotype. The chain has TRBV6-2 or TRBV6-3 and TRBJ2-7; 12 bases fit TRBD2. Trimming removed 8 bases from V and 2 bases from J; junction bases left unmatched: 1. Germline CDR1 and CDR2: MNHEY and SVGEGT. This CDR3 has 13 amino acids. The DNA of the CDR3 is TGTGCCAGCCGACTAGCGGGGGCCTACGAGCAGTACTTC. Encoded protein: CASRLAGAYEQYF.

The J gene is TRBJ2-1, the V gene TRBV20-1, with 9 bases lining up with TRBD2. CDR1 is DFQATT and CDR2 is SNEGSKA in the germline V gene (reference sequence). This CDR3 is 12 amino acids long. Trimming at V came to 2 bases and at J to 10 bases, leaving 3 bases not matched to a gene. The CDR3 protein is CSARLLAGEQFF. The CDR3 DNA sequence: TGCAGTGCTAGACTTCTAGCGGGGGAGCAGTTCTTC.

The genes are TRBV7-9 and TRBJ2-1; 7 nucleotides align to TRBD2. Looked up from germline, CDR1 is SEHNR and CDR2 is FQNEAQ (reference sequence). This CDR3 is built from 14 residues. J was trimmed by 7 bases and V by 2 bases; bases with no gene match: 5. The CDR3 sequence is CASSLPVRENEQFF. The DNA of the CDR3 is TGTGCCAGCAGCTTACCAGTGCGGGAGAATGAGCAGTTCTTC. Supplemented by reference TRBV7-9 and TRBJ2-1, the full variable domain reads DTGVSQNPRHKITKRGQNVTFRCDPISEHNRLYWYRQTLGQGPEFLTYFQNEAQLEKSRLLSDRFSAERPKGSFSTLEIQRTEQGDSAMYLCASSLPVRENEQFFGPGTRLTVL.

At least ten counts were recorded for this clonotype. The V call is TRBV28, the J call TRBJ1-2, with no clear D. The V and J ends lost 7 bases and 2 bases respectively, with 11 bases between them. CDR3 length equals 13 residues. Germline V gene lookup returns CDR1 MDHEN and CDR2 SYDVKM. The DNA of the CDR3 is TGTGCCAGCATCCCCCTTAGGAACTATGGCTACACCTTC. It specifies CASIPLRNYGYTF.

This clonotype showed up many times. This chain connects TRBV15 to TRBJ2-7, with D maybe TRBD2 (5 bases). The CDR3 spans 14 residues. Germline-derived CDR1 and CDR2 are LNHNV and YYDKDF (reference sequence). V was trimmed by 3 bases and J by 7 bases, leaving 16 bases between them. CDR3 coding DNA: TGTGCCACCAGCAGGTTACGGGGTAATGGAGAGCAGTACTTC. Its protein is CATSRLRGNGEQYF.

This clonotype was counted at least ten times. Written as DNA, the CDR3 is TGTGCCAGCAGTGAATACTACAGAACGAACACCGGGGAGCTGTTTTTT. This codes for CASSEYYRTNTGELFF. The genes are TRBV25-1 and TRBJ2-2; D is uncertain. CDR1 MGHDK and CDR2 SYGVNS come from the germline V gene. Trimming left V 0 bases short and J 0 bases short, with 8 bases between. There are 16 residues in the CDR3.

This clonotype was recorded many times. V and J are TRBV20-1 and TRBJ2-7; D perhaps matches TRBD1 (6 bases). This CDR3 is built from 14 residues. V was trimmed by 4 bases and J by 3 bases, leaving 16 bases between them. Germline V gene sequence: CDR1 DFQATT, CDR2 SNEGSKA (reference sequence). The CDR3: CSAKRQGLIYEQYF. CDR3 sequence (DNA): TGCAGTGCTAAAAGGCAGGGGCTCATCTACGAGCAGTACTTC.

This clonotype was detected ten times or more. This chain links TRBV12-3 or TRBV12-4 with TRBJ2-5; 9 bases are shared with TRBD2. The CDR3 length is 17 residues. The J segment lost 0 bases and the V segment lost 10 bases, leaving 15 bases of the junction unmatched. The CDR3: CANLRYRGLAYQETQYF. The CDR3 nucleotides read TGTGCCAACCTTCGGTACCGGGGACTAGCCTACCAAGAGACCCAGTACTTC.

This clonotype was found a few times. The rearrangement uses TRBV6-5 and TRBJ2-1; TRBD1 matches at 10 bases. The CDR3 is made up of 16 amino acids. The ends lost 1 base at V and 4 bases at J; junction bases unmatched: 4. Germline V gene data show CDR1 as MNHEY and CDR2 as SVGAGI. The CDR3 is CASSYFRDRGYNEQFF. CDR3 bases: TGTGCCAGCAGTTACTTCCGGGACAGGGGTTACAATGAGCAGTTCTTC.